A single sample is the source of the 20 T cell receptor beta chains below, sequenced in a study of graft-versus-host responses after intestinal transplantation. Generated by immunoSEQ multiplex PCR, the TCRdb table keeps only in-frame clones and is missing some. The top ten clones hold nearly 0.4% of a sample with 70,000 or so clones, about 80% of them seen once. For these receptors, no antigen is known. This specimen was unstimulated CD4+ T cells sorted from spleen or lymph node cells, taken before transplant. Source of these receptors: a human donor who was the organ donor for an intestinal transplant.

The chain has TRBV11-1 and TRBJ2-1; D possibly corresponds to TRBD1 (6 bases). This CDR3 contains 14 residues. Deletions cut 0 bases from V and 11 bases from J, with 14 bases between. Germline V gene sequence: CDR1 SGHAT, CDR2 FQDESV (reference sequence). The DNA for the CDR3 is TGTGCCAGCAGCTTAGCGCTAGACAGGAGTAAGCAGTTCTTC. Amino acids: CASSLALDRSKQFF.

This clone appeared a single time. CDR3 nucleotide sequence: TGCGCCAGCAGCGTCCCTAGCACAGATACGCAGTATTTT. Protein sequence: CASSVPSTDTQYF. The V gene is TRBV5-1, the J gene TRBJ2-3, with D hard to call. Germline V gene sequence: CDR1 SGHRS, CDR2 YFSETQ. The ends were cut back, 4 bases at V and 0 bases at J, with 6 bases in the middle. The CDR3 covers 13 residues.

J is TRBJ1-6 and V is TRBV7-9; D gene unclear. Germline lookup yields CDR1 SEHNR and CDR2 FQNEAQ (reference sequence). The V and J ends lost 1 base and 7 bases respectively, with 17 bases between them. This CDR3 spans 17 amino acids. CDR3 bases: TGTGCCAGCAGCTTAGGGGGAGCCCGCGTGAAGAATTCACCCCTCCACTTT. It translates to CASSLGGARVKNSPLHF.

CDR3 sequence (DNA): TGTGCCAGCAGTCCAACCCTAGGGGGCACCTACGAGCAGTACGTC. Its protein product is CASSPTLGGTYEQYV. The chain combines TRBV28 with TRBJ2-7; TRBD1 aligns across 7 bases. With V trimmed by 5 bases and J by 2 bases, 9 bases remained unmatched. The CDR3 spans 15 residues. Per the germline V gene, CDR1 is MDHEN and CDR2 is SYDVKM.

This clone was seen once. The V gene is TRBV15, the J gene TRBJ1-2, with 10 bases fitting TRBD1. The germline V gene has CDR1 LNHNV and CDR2 YYDKDF (reference sequence). V was clipped by 4 bases and J by 6 bases; unmatched bases: 11. This CDR3 has 16 amino acids. The CDR3 reads CATSTPPLTGGNGYTF. CDR3 sequence (DNA): TGTGCCACCAGCACCCCTCCCCTGACAGGGGGCAATGGCTACACCTTC.

The rearrangement joins TRBV5-4 to TRBJ1-6; 7 nucleotides line up with TRBD1. CDR3 length: 16 residues. Per the germline V gene, CDR1 is SGHNT and CDR2 is YYREEE (reference sequence). With V trimmed by 4 bases and J by 9 bases, 13 bases remained unmatched. The CDR3 region is CASSTSQGVGSSPLHF. The CDR3 nucleotides are TGTGCCAGCAGCACATCCCAGGGGGTCGGGAGTTCACCCCTCCACTTT.

The chain uses TRBV15 and TRBJ2-3, with D possibly being TRBD1 (6 bases). Germline CDR1 and CDR2: LNHNV and YYDKDF (reference sequence). Between the trimmed V and J ends, which lost 5 bases and 3 bases, there was a span of 9 bases. This CDR3 is built from 13 residues. The CDR3 here is CATSQTGTDTQYF. CDR3 nucleotides: TGTGCCACCAGCCAGACAGGAACAGATACGCAGTATTTT. Full variable domain (remainder filled in from reference TRBV15 and TRBJ2-3): DAMVIQNPRYQVTQFGKPVTLSCSQTLNHNVMYWYQQKSSQAPKLLFHYYDKDFNNEADTPDNFQSRRPNTSFCFLDIRSPGLGDTAMYLCATSQTGTDTQYFGPGTRLTVL.

This chain links TRBV5-5 with TRBJ1-2; possible D gene TRBD1, 5 bases. The CDR3 spans 14 residues. V was clipped by 6 bases and J by 4 bases, with 16 bases between them. Germline V gene data show CDR1 as SGHKS and CDR2 as YYEKEE (reference sequence). CDR3 in amino acids: CASTPFREGYGYTF. The CDR3 region has the DNA TGTGCCAGCACCCCCTTCAGGGAGGGCTATGGCTACACCTTC.

V usage is TRBV19 and J usage is TRBJ1-1, with TRBD1 matching over 10 bases. The CDR3 has 14 amino acids. J gave up 3 bases and V 4 bases, and 2 bases lay outside the gene matches. In germline, CDR1 is LNHDA, CDR2 SQIVND (reference sequence). CDR3 sequence: CASSRTGGYTEAFF. DNA of the CDR3: TGTGCCAGTAGTAGGACAGGGGGGTACACTGAAGCTTTCTTT.

This chain joins TRBV5-6 and TRBJ1-5; 11 bases agree with TRBD1. The CDR3 sequence is 15 residues long. The germline V gene encodes CDR1 SGHDT and CDR2 YYEEEE. Trimming cost V 4 bases and J 6 bases; bases outside gene matches: 6. In DNA, the CDR3 is TGTGCCAGCAGCCGGGGACAGGGGGTGTTTCAGCCCCAGCATTTT. Translation: CASSRGQGVFQPQHF.

The J gene is TRBJ1-5, the V gene TRBV6-6; no clear D gene. The CDR3 covers 13 residues. V shed 2 bases and J shed 5 bases, with 7 bases lying between them. Germline V gives CDR1 MNHNY, CDR2 SVGAGI (reference sequence). DNA for the CDR3: TGTGCCAGCAGTTACAGCGCCCATCAGCCCCAGCATTTT. This translates into CASSYSAHQPQHF.

This chain links TRBV10-3 with TRBJ1-2, with 12 positions matching TRBD1. CDR3 size: 17 residues. Germline lookup yields CDR1 ENHRY and CDR2 SYGVKD. Losses at the gene ends were 2 bases for V and 4 bases for J; bases not matched to a gene: 8. Here the CDR3 reads CAISESAGTGGSYGYTF. The CDR3, as DNA: TGTGCCATCAGTGAGAGTGCCGGGACAGGGGGCAGCTATGGCTACACCTTC.

The V call is TRBV6-5, the J call TRBJ2-7, with TRBD2 as a possible D gene (6 bases). This CDR3 has 14 residues. Germline CDR1 reads MNHEY; CDR2 reads SVGAGI. V gave up 5 bases and J gave up 3 bases, with 14 bases separating them. CDR3: CASSPRGYLYEQYV. CDR3 in DNA: TGTGCCAGCAGTCCCCGGGGGTACCTCTACGAGCAGTACGTC.

V is TRBV4-3 and J is TRBJ2-3; no firm D call. The CDR3 is 15 residues long. Trimming took off 0 bases at V and 2 bases at J, with 9 bases between the two ends. CDR1 is LGHNA, CDR2 YSLEER, per germline. CDR3 DNA sequence: TGCGCCAGCAGCCAAGATGGTACTAACACAGATACGCAGTATTTT. Its protein product is CASSQDGTNTDTQYF.

The V gene is TRBV2, the J gene TRBJ1-6; D is possibly TRBD1 (5 bases). Trimming stripped 0 bases from V and 7 bases from J, with 10 bases between. CDR1 SNHLY and CDR2 FYNNEI come from the germline V gene. This CDR3 has 15 residues. In DNA form, the CDR3 reads TGTGCCAGCAGTGAAGCGGGGCGTCAAAATTCACCCCTCCACTTT. Its translation: CASSEAGRQNSPLHF.

This clone was detected once. This chain links TRBV2 with TRBJ2-3; the D gene is possibly TRBD1 (6 bases). Per germline, CDR1 SNHLY and CDR2 FYNNEI. V was clipped by 7 bases and J by 4 bases, with 12 bases between them. The length of the CDR3 is 13 residues. For the CDR3, the DNA is TGTGCCAGCACGGCCAGGGGCGCAGATACGCAGTATTTT. This encodes CASTARGADTQYF.

The table lists this clone with a count of one. V is TRBV6-4 and J is TRBJ2-3; 14 bases match TRBD2. The J segment lost 5 bases and the V segment lost 6 bases, leaving 7 bases of the junction unmatched. The CDR3 runs to 16 residues. Germline V gene data show CDR1 as MRHNA and CDR2 as SNTAGT. CDR3 DNA sequence: TGTGCCAGCAGCGAAGGACTAGCGGGGGGCCAAGATACGCAGTATTTT. This codes for CASSEGLAGGQDTQYF.

The chain uses TRBV5-1 and TRBJ2-3, with 9 bases identical to TRBD1. The CDR3 has 12 residues. V gave up 9 bases and J gave up 4 bases; unmatched junction bases: 3. Germline CDR1 is SGHRS and CDR2 is YFSETQ. The CDR3 is CATQGASDTQYF. The DNA for the CDR3 is TGCGCCACACAGGGGGCCTCAGATACGCAGTATTTT.

The chain uses TRBV4-2 and TRBJ1-2; tentatively, D is TRBD1 (5 bases). The V and J ends lost 3 bases and 0 bases respectively, with 14 bases between them. This CDR3 spans 16 amino acids. Germline CDR1 is LGHNA and CDR2 is YNFKEQ. CDR3 sequence: CASSQGPTTANYGYTF. CDR3 nucleotide sequence: TGTGCCAGCAGCCAGGGGCCCACGACAGCTAACTATGGCTACACCTTC.

V is TRBV9 and J is TRBJ1-3; tentatively, D is TRBD1 (5 bases). CDR3 length: 15 amino acids. With 4 bases removed from V and 0 bases from J, the gap between germline ends came to 11 bases. In germline, CDR1 is SGDLS, CDR2 YYNGEE. CDR3 sequence: CASSSSTGSGNTIYF. The CDR3 DNA reads as TGTGCCAGCAGCTCTAGTACAGGCTCTGGAAACACCATATATTTT.